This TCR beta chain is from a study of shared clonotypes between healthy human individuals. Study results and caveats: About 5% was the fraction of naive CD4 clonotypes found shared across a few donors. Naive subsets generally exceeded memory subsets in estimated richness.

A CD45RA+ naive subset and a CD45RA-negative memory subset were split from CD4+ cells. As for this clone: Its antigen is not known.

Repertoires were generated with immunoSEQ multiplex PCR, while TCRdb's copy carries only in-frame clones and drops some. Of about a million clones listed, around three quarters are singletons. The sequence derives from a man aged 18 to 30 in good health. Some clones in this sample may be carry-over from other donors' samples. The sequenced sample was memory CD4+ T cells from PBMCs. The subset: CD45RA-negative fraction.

For the CDR3, the DNA is TGTGCCAGCAGCTTAGCTCCGGGGACTGAAGCTTTCTTT. Translation gives CASSLAPGTEAFF. The chain recombines TRBV11-2 with TRBJ1-1, with D uncertain. Trimming shortened V by 1 base and J by 5 bases, and 8 bases separated the two germline ends. The germline V gene has CDR1 SGHAT and CDR2 FQNNGV. The CDR3 extends over 13 amino acids. Using reference TRBV11-2 and TRBJ1-1 for the parts outside the CDR3, the full variable domain is EAGVAQSPRYKIIEKRQSVAFWCNPISGHATLYWYQQILGQGPKLLIQFQNNGVVDDSQLPKDRFSAERLKGVDSTLKIQPAKLEDSAVYLCASSLAPGTEAFFGQGTRLTVV.